The entry below describes one T cell receptor (beta chain). This record belongs to a study of shared clonotypes between healthy human individuals. Germline V gene sequence: CDR1 SGHRS, CDR2 YFSETQ. The V and J ends lost 4 bases and 3 bases, in that order; junction bases with no gene match: 12. The CDR3 is 16 amino acids. In the authors' methods: From ImmunoSEQ came sequences covering only the junction and carrying no quality scores, so filtering differed. The protocol was immunoSEQ multiplex PCR, while the TCRdb copy is restricted to in-frame clones and leaves out a portion. The V and J calls and clone size are taken from that table; D and trimming were inferred from the DNA. The sample carries about 2.5 million clones, around 92% recorded once.

The chain combines TRBV5-1 with TRBJ2-5, with 7 bases fitting TRBD1. The sequence came from a young man in good health. Some clones in this sample may be carry-over from other donors' samples. The specimen sequenced was naive CD4+ T cells from PBMCs. Subset indicated: CD45RA+ positively selected. In nucleotides, the CDR3 is TGCGCCAGCAGCCAAACTCCATCGGGACAGAAAGAGACCCAGTACTTC. This codes for CASSQTPSGQKETQYF.